Here is one T cell receptor beta chain with its context. Macro-dissection enriched premalignant or tumor cells before nucleic acid extraction. Measured with immunoSEQ multiplex PCR; TCRdb has only the in-frame clones, and not every one. The sample lists 2,000 to 2,500 clones, about 83% occurring once. The CDR3 spans 15 residues. Germline CDR1 is SGHRS and CDR2 is YFSETQ. The V gene lost 0 bases and the J gene lost 2 bases, with 9 bases spanning the gap. The data belong to a study of immune evolution from preneoplasia to lung adenocarcinoma. Study at large: HLA loss of heterozygosity: less than 9% AIS, around 16% MIA, about 31% ADC, none AAH.

The rearrangement joins TRBV5-1 to TRBJ1-3; possibly TRBD1 for D (6 bases). Material: FFPE lung adenocarcinoma in situ tissue. This sequence was found in a person aged 55-80 years with lung adenocarcinoma. The CDR3 here is CASSLEAGAGNTIYF. CDR3 nucleotides: TGCGCCAGCAGCTTGGAGGCAGGGGCTGGAAACACCATATATTTT.